This T cell receptor (beta chain) appears in the sequencing data of a study of T cell responses to AZD1222 COVID-19 vaccine. V shed 0 bases and J 0 bases; nucleotides not matched to a gene: 6. Germline values: CDR1 SGHRS, CDR2 YFSETQ. The CDR3 consists of 16 residues. This clone has more than one count but fewer than ten. Assay: immunoSEQ multiplex PCR; the TCRdb copy retains only in-frame clones and omits some. The sample has 150,000 or so clones; 85% to 95% are singletons. The chain uses TRBV5-1 and TRBJ2-7, with 7 nucleotides matching TRBD2. The sequencing used peripheral blood, collected on day 0 of AZD1222 vaccination. The source is an adult in good health. This CDR3 reads CASSLDLASGSYEQYF. The CDR3 region has the DNA TGCGCCAGCAGCTTGGATTTAGCTAGCGGCTCCTACGAGCAGTACTTC. Looking up the rest from reference TRBV5-1 and TRBJ2-7 gives the full variable domain: KAGVTQTPRYLIKTRGQQVTLSCSPISGHRSVSWYQQTPGQGLQFLFEYFSETQRNKGNFPGRFSGRQFSNSRSEMNVSTLELGDSALYLCASSLDLASGSYEQYFGPGTRLTVT.